The 15 T cell receptor beta chains below come from one sample, sequenced in a study of T cell responses to AZD1222 COVID-19 vaccine. Data came from immunoSEQ multiplex PCR; TCRdb stores just in-frame clones and leaves some out. The sample has some 110,000 clones, around 94% seen once. Here the sequenced sample was peripheral blood, taken on day 0 of AZD1222 vaccination. These receptors came from an adult in good health.

V gene TRBV5-1 combines with J gene TRBJ1-5; 10 bases align to TRBD1. The CDR3 consists of 15 residues. Germline trimming cut 0 bases from V and 7 bases from J; bases unmatched to any gene: 4. Germline CDR1 and CDR2: SGHRS and YFSETQ. CDR3 sequence (DNA): TGCGCCAGCAGCTTGGTGGGGGACAGGGGACAGCCCCAGCATTTT. This translates into CASSLVGDRGQPQHF.

The chain couples TRBV21-1 to TRBJ1-2; TRBD1 is the table's D call, not checked against the DNA. TRBV21-1 constitutes a pseudogene. This CDR3 comprises 18 residues. The CDR3 is CASSKNPPERGRGYGYTF. The CDR3 DNA sequence: TGTGCCAGCAGCAAAAACCCCCCGGAAAGGGGCAGAGGCTATGGCTACACCTTC.

This clone showed up just a few times. CDR3 nucleotide sequence: TGTGCCACCAGCAGAGGTGAGGGGATCCGTTTCGTTCCTGAAGCTTTCTTT. This codes for CATSRGEGIRFVPEAFF. The chain couples TRBV15 to TRBJ1-1; possibly TRBD1 for D (5 bases). Germline V gene data show CDR1 as LNHNV and CDR2 as YYDKDF (reference sequence). V was shortened by 1 base and J by 6 bases, with 21 bases between the two germline ends. This CDR3 spans 17 amino acids.

This chain connects TRBV19 to TRBJ2-1; D tentatively fits TRBD1 or TRBD2 (5 bases each). Trimming cost V 4 bases and J 6 bases, with 16 bases left between them. From germline, CDR1 is LNHDA and CDR2 SQIVND (reference sequence). The CDR3 extends over 15 amino acids. The DNA for the CDR3 is TGTGCCAGTAGTAGCCCCCGGGACGGAATCAATGAGCAGTTCTTC. This translates into CASSSPRDGINEQFF.

This rearrangement joins TRBV5-1 to TRBJ1-6; D uncertain. Germline CDR1 SGHRS, CDR2 YFSETQ. This CDR3 is built from 15 residues. With 2 bases removed from V and 7 bases from J, the gap between germline ends came to 13 bases. The CDR3: CASSLSGQSNSPLHF. The CDR3 DNA reads as TGCGCCAGCAGCTTATCGGGCCAGTCCAATTCACCCCTCCACTTT.

The chain carries TRBV3-1 (or the pseudogene TRBV3-2) and TRBJ1-2, with 9 bases fitting TRBD1. V lost 3 bases and J lost 7; bases outside the gene matches: 9. This CDR3 contains 15 residues. CDR1 is LGHDT, CDR2 YNNKEL, per germline (reference sequence). The CDR3 DNA is TGTGCCAGCAGCCAGGGAACAGGGGGCAAGGTTGGCTACACCTTC. Translated: CASSQGTGGKVGYTF.

DNA for the CDR3: TGTGCCAGCACCCCGGACAGGGAGAACACTGAAGCTTTCTTT. Its translation is CASTPDRENTEAFF. The genes are TRBV7-9 and TRBJ1-1, with 8 bases lining up with TRBD1. V trimming: 7 bases; J trimming: 1 base; junction bases outside the gene matches: 5. Looked up from germline, CDR1 is SEHNR and CDR2 is FQNEAQ (reference sequence). The CDR3 is 14 amino acids. The full variable domain, its missing parts supplied by reference TRBV7-9 and TRBJ1-1, is DTGVSQNPRHKITKRGQNVTFRCDPISEHNRLYWYRQTLGQGPEFLTYFQNEAQLEKSRLLSDRFSAERPKGSFSTLEIQRTEQGDSAMYLCASTPDRENTEAFFGQGTRLTVV.

The DNA of the CDR3 is TGTGCCAGCAGTTTATCGGGACAGGAAGGGGGCTACACCTTC. Amino acid sequence: CASSLSGQEGGYTF. This chain uses TRBV27 with TRBJ1-2; TRBD1 matches at 8 bases. Germline-derived CDR1 and CDR2 are MNHEY and SMNVEV (reference sequence). CDR3 length: 14 amino acids. Trimming at V came to 0 bases and at J to 8 bases, leaving 5 bases not matched to a gene.

The chain has TRBV7-2 and TRBJ1-2; D perhaps matches TRBD1 (5 bases). The CDR3 length is 14 residues. Trimming took off 1 base at V and 6 bases at J, with 12 bases between the two ends. In germline, CDR1 is SGHTA, CDR2 FQGNSA. The CDR3 region has the DNA TGTGCCAGCAGCTTAGGTGGACAATCGCATGGCTACACCTTC. Translation: CASSLGGQSHGYTF.

The chain recombines TRBV18 with TRBJ2-7, with 8 nucleotides matching TRBD1. The CDR3 runs to 15 residues. Germline-derived CDR1 and CDR2 are KGHSH and LQKENI. The J segment lost 3 bases and the V segment lost 6 bases, leaving 10 bases of the junction unmatched. DNA of the CDR3: TGTGCCAGCTCCTCAGGCGGGACAGGCGTCTACGAGCAGTACGTC. Protein sequence: CASSSGGTGVYEQYV.

This chain joins TRBV7-9 and TRBJ2-4; 8 nucleotides agree with TRBD2. V shed 1 base and J 4 bases; nucleotides not matched to a gene: 12. This CDR3 has 18 residues. Germline CDR1 reads SEHNR; CDR2 reads FQNEAQ (reference sequence). DNA of the CDR3: TGTGCCAGCAGCTTAGACACAATCAGCGGGGGTTGGAAAAACATTCAGTACTTC. This codes for CASSLDTISGGWKNIQYF. The variable domain in full, with the rest retrieved from reference TRBV7-9 and TRBJ2-4, is DTGVSQNPRHKITKRGQNVTFRCDPISEHNRLYWYRQTLGQGPEFLTYFQNEAQLEKSRLLSDRFSAERPKGSFSTLEIQRTEQGDSAMYLCASSLDTISGGWKNIQYFGAGTRLSVL.

This chain links TRBV4-1 with TRBJ2-2; D is unclear. V lost 4 bases and J lost 8, with 11 bases in between. This CDR3 contains 13 residues. Germline V gene data show CDR1 as MGHRA and CDR2 as YSYEKL. This chain's CDR3 is CASSLQMSGELFF. CDR3 sequence (DNA): TGCGCCAGCAGCCTTCAGATGTCGGGGGAGCTGTTTTTT.

This chain connects TRBV28 to TRBJ1-2; tentatively, D is TRBD1 (5 bases). The V end lost 1 base, the J end lost 5 bases, and 11 bases lay between the germline ends. This CDR3 comprises 14 residues. Germline CDR1 MDHEN, CDR2 SYDVKM. CDR3 in amino acids: CASSLSPEGYGYTF. CDR3 nucleotides: TGTGCCAGCAGTTTATCCCCAGAGGGGTATGGCTACACCTTC.

The chain carries TRBV6-6 and TRBJ1-2, with 9 positions matching TRBD1. Germline loops: CDR1 MNHNY, CDR2 SVGAGI (reference sequence). The junction had 11 bases not matched to a gene; V was cut back by 5 bases and J by 13 bases. CDR3 size: 13 residues. This CDR3 is CASSPPGTGPITF. CDR3 DNA sequence: TGTGCCAGCAGTCCGCCCGGGACAGGGCCGATCACCTTC.

This chain joins TRBV5-1 and TRBJ2-1, with 11 bases that match TRBD2. Germline CDR1 reads SGHRS; CDR2 reads YFSETQ. V shed 3 bases and J 0 bases; nucleotides not matched to a gene: 8. This CDR3 region has 18 residues. The CDR3: CASSSGLAVISSYNEQFF. The CDR3, as DNA: TGCGCCAGCAGCTCGGGACTAGCGGTAATAAGCTCCTACAATGAGCAGTTCTTC. The variable domain in full, completed from reference TRBV5-1 and TRBJ2-1, reads KAGVTQTPRYLIKTRGQQVTLSCSPISGHRSVSWYQQTPGQGLQFLFEYFSETQRNKGNFPGRFSGRQFSNSRSEMNVSTLELGDSALYLCASSSGLAVISSYNEQFFGPGTRLTVL.